These 22 T cell receptor beta chains were sequenced from one sample in a study of blood T cells in healthy people across ages. Sample-barcoded 5' priming and a J-beta primer mix drove a second PCR of roughly 7 to 11 cycles. TCRdb used MiXCR to reprocess the 5' RACE reads, holding one entry per CDR3 protein. The sample lists some 1.5 million distinct CDR3 sequences; about 30% were seen once. Sequencing input: blood. The receptors were gathered from a woman aged 25 to 39 in good health.

Ten or more counts support this clonotype. The chain combines TRBV12-3 or TRBV12-4 with TRBJ2-5, with TRBD2 identical over 7 bases. The V and J ends lost 6 bases and 5 bases, in that order; junction bases with no gene match: 6. This CDR3 region has 13 residues. The CDR3 loop reads CASSSGAEETQYF. CDR3 nucleotides: TGTGCCAGCAGCAGCGGGGCTGAGGAGACCCAGTACTTC.

This clonotype was detected only a few times. The chain is built from TRBV29-1 and TRBJ1-2, with TRBD1 matching 9 bases. The trim removed 4 bases at V and 8 bases at J, leaving 5 bases unmatched. The germline V gene encodes CDR1 SQVTM and CDR2 ANQGSEA. CDR3 length: 12 residues. This CDR3 is CSVVGQGLGYTF. CDR3 nucleotide sequence: TGCAGCGTTGTGGGACAGGGTTTGGGCTACACCTTC.

V is TRBV7-2 and J is TRBJ1-2; unclear D gene. Trimming left V 5 bases short and J 0 bases short, with 10 bases between. The CDR3 consists of 14 residues. CDR1 SGHTA and CDR2 FQGNSA come from the germline V gene. CDR3 sequence (DNA): TGTGCCAGCAGCGCGGAAATAACTAACTATGGCTACACCTTC. This sequence encodes CASSAEITNYGYTF.

The table lists this clonotype with a few counts. The chain joins TRBV3-1 to TRBJ2-1; D is unclear. V shed 1 base and J shed 12 bases, with 10 bases lying between them. CDR3 length equals 12 residues. Germline V gene sequence: CDR1 LGHDT, CDR2 YNNKEL (reference sequence). The CDR3 protein is CASSQGRGVQFF. CDR3 bases: TGTGCCAGCAGCCAAGGTCGAGGAGTGCAGTTCTTC.

This clonotype was seen ten or more times. V and J are TRBV15 and TRBJ2-5; D might be TRBD2 (5 bases). Trimming pared 0 bases from V and 5 bases from J, leaving 13 bases between. Germline V gene sequence: CDR1 LNHNV, CDR2 YYDKDF (reference sequence). This CDR3 has 15 residues. CDR3 sequence: CATSRDSGFGETQYF. The CDR3 coding sequence is TGTGCCACCAGCAGAGATTCGGGGTTCGGGGAGACCCAGTACTTC.

At least ten counts were recorded for this clonotype. This sequence joins TRBV10-1 and TRBJ2-1; the D is unclear. The V gene's germline CDR1 is WNHNN and CDR2 SYGVQD (reference sequence). CDR3 length: 13 residues. With 0 bases removed from V and 8 bases from J, the gap between germline ends came to 8 bases. The DNA of the CDR3 is TGCGCCAGCAGTGAGTCCACGAGGTATGAGCAGTTCTTC. It is translated as CASSESTRYEQFF.

This clonotype was seen repeatedly, ten times or more. A junction end diverges from the germline sequence, so it may reflect a read error. The genes are TRBV5-1 and TRBJ2-7; D is perhaps TRBD1 or TRBD2 (6 bases each). Germline V gene data show CDR1 as SGHRS and CDR2 as YFSETQ. The CDR3 covers 15 residues. CDR3: CASSLDGGYSYEQYF. CDR3 sequence (DNA): TGTGCCAGCAGCTTAGACGGGGGCTATTCCTACGAGCAGTACTTC.

The chain recombines TRBV7-6 with TRBJ2-2; D is unresolved. This CDR3 has 16 amino acids. V lost 4 bases, J lost 1 base, and 13 bases lay in between. Germline values: CDR1 SGHVS, CDR2 FNYEAQ. The CDR3 is CASSSTPTRNTGELFF. CDR3 coding DNA: TGTGCCAGCAGCTCCACTCCGACACGGAACACCGGGGAGCTGTTTTTT.

The chain uses TRBV29-1 and TRBJ1-5; TRBD1 agrees at 7 bases. Germline V gene lookup returns CDR1 SQVTM and CDR2 ANQGSEA. The ends lost 7 bases at V and 0 bases at J; junction bases unmatched: 9. The CDR3 covers 15 residues. CDR3 protein: CSAKEGADSNQPQHF. Here the CDR3 DNA reads TGCAGCGCGAAGGAGGGGGCGGATAGCAATCAGCCCCAGCATTTT.

This clonotype appeared many times. The chain links TRBV4-1 to TRBJ1-2; 11 bases map to TRBD1. CDR1 and CDR2 (germline): MGHRA, YSYEKL. The CDR3 covers 15 residues. V was pared by 3 bases and J by 8 bases, with 8 bases of the junction left unmatched. The CDR3 nucleotides read TGCGCCAGCAGCCAGGCTGGACAGGGGGCGGGAGGCTACACCTTC. Residues: CASSQAGQGAGGYTF.

The genes are TRBV5-5 and TRBJ1-6, with TRBD1 as a possible D gene (5 bases). CDR1 is SGHKS and CDR2 is YYEKEE in the germline V gene (reference sequence). The V and J ends lost 2 bases and 11 bases respectively, with 14 bases between them. CDR3 size: 14 residues. The CDR3 region has the DNA TGTGCCAGCAGCTTATTGGCAGGGCAGGCACCCCTCCACTTT. Its protein product is CASSLLAGQAPLHF. The complete variable domain, with remaining parts taken from reference TRBV5-5 and TRBJ1-6, reads DAGVTQSPTHLIKTRGQQVTLRCSPISGHKSVSWYQQVLGQGPQFIFQYYEKEERGRGNFPDRFSARQFPNYSSELNVNALLLGDSALYLCASSLLAGQAPLHFGNGTRLTVT.

This clonotype was observed a few times. The chain uses TRBV7-9 and TRBJ2-6; TRBD1 matches 8 bases. The CDR3 spans 18 residues. V was clipped by 4 bases and J by 3 bases; unmatched bases: 11. Germline CDR1 SEHNR, CDR2 FQNEAQ (reference sequence). The CDR3 region has the DNA TGTGCCAGCAGCTCCGTGGGCCAGGGGGCTTTTGGGGCCAACGTCCTGACTTTC. Translated, it gives CASSSVGQGAFGANVLTF.

In its sample, this clonotype was seen a few times. The chain uses TRBV7-2 and TRBJ2-3, with D unclear. Germline CDR1 is SGHTA and CDR2 is FQGNSA. The V end lost 4 bases, the J end lost 2 bases, and 10 bases lay between the germline ends. This CDR3 region has 14 residues. CDR3 DNA sequence: TGTGCCAGCAGCTCTAGACCGATCACAGATACGCAGTATTTT. Translating it yields CASSSRPITDTQYF.

This clonotype was seen at least ten times. The V and J genes are TRBV12-3 or TRBV12-4 and TRBJ1-4; weak D call: TRBD1 (6 bases). V was cut by 6 bases and J by 8 bases, with 16 bases left in between. CDR3 length: 14 residues. The CDR3 protein is CASSIQGGIEKLFF. In DNA, the CDR3 is TGTGCCAGCAGCATACAGGGCGGAATCGAAAAACTGTTTTTT.

This chain uses TRBV29-1 with TRBJ2-2; 7 nucleotides align to TRBD1. Germline V gene sequence: CDR1 SQVTM, CDR2 ANQGSEA. V dropped 7 bases and J dropped 1; count of bases not matched to a gene: 3. This CDR3 contains 13 residues. The CDR3, as DNA: TGCAGCGCGGGACAGCTGAACACCGGGGAGCTGTTTTTT. This encodes CSAGQLNTGELFF.

This clonotype showed up just once. The chain joins TRBV12-5 to TRBJ1-2; perhaps TRBD1 as D (6 bases). V was pared by 6 bases and J by 8 bases, with 22 bases between. The CDR3 runs to 15 residues. Germline V CDR1 and CDR2: LGHNT, FRNRAP. This CDR3 reads CASGRPLQGSAGYTF. DNA of the CDR3: TGTGCTAGTGGCAGACCTCTACAGGGATCGGCCGGCTACACCTTC.

This clonotype came up many times. This rearrangement joins TRBV12-3 or TRBV12-4 to TRBJ2-7; D might be TRBD2 (6 bases). CDR3 length: 15 amino acids. V gave up 3 bases and J gave up 1 base, with 13 bases separating them. The CDR3 DNA follows: TGTGCCAGCAGTTTTGTCGCGGGAAGTTCCTACGAGCAGTACTTC. The encoded protein is CASSFVAGSSYEQYF.

The table lists this clonotype with a few counts. The J gene is TRBJ2-3, the V gene TRBV20-1; 8 nucleotides agree with TRBD2. This CDR3 region has 14 residues. Germline CDR1 DFQATT, CDR2 SNEGSKA (reference sequence). J lost 4 bases, V lost 6 bases, and 9 bases had no gene match. The CDR3: CSAASGSRADTQYF. CDR3 in DNA: TGCAGTGCGGCCAGCGGGAGTCGAGCAGATACGCAGTATTTT.

The chain carries TRBV7-2 and TRBJ1-6, with TRBD1 as a possible D gene (5 bases). Germline CDR1 reads SGHTA; CDR2 reads FQGNSA. V was pared by 4 bases and J by 3 bases, with 10 bases between. The length of the CDR3 is 15 residues. The CDR3 nucleotides are TGTGCCAGCAGCTCTCACAGGCACTATAATTCACCCCTCCACTTT. The encoded protein is CASSSHRHYNSPLHF.

The J gene is TRBJ2-7, the V gene TRBV7-2, with D perhaps TRBD1 (7 bases). Deletions cut 3 bases from V and 5 bases from J, with 26 bases between. The germline gives CDR1 SGHTA, CDR2 FQGNSA. CDR3 length equals 18 residues. CDR3 in DNA: TGTGCCAGCAGCTTCAGGGGGTTTATAGCGGATAACCCCCACGAGCAGTACTTC. This sequence encodes CASSFRGFIADNPHEQYF.

Comments on this clonotype: Mismatch with germline at one junction end may stem from a read error. The chain joins TRBV7-9 to TRBJ2-3; unclear D gene. The germline V gene has CDR1 SEHNR and CDR2 FQNEAQ (reference sequence). CDR3 length equals 13 residues. CDR3 coding DNA: TGTTCCAGCAGCTTAGTTCGCCAAGATACGCAGTATTTT. This gives the protein CSSSLVRQDTQYF.

A note on this clonotype: A much larger clone lies a single base off, so this may be a read error. This chain uses TRBV15 with TRBJ2-7; D not certain. Trimming left V 4 bases short and J 6 bases short, with 10 bases between. CDR1 is LNHNV and CDR2 is YYDKDF in the germline V gene (reference sequence). The CDR3 runs to 12 residues. As DNA, the CDR3 is TGTGCCACCAGCATCAAGAACTGCGAGCAGTACTTC. Protein product: CATSIKNCEQYF.